A selection of T cell receptor beta chains follows, all from one sample in a study of metastatic and nonmetastatic thyroid tumors. MiXCR was used by TCRdb to re-call the PCR reads. The sample yields about 30,000 clones, 25% seen once. The sample was blood. The receptors come from a female donor with papillary thyroid cancer or a benign thyroid nodule (not recorded which). Some clones in this sample may be carry-over from other donors' samples. CDR3s include the opening cysteine and the closing phenylalanine or tryptophan. D genes are given only for firm matches. Not every row has a clone size; where given, it reads once, few, many or a size class.

CDR3	DNA	V	D	J	size
CFILRTSGSADTQYF	TGTTTCATTTTAAGGACTAGCGGGAGTGCAGATACGCAGTATTTT	TRBV6-1	TRBD2	TRBJ2-3	few
CASSIVLGGSYNEQFF	TGTGCCAGTAGTATAGTTCTAGGCGGGTCCTACAATGAGCAGTTCTTC	TRBV19	.	TRBJ2-1	many
CATSDAQGVVTQYF	TGTGCCACCAGTGATGCCCAGGGTGTCGTGACCCAGTACTTC	TRBV24-1	.	TRBJ2-5	.
CAWVVGGEETQYF	TGTGCCTGGGTAGTAGGTGGAGAGGAGACCCAGTACTTC	TRBV30	.	TRBJ2-5	many
CASQGGLAVAQYF	TGTGCCAGTCAAGGAGGACTAGCAGTGGCCCAGTACTTC	TRBV7-2	TRBD2	TRBJ2-5	many
CASRNIFIGTGELFF	TGCGCCAGCAGAAACATATTTATTGGCACCGGGGAGCTGTTTTTT	TRBV5-1	.	TRBJ2-2	many
CASSLRTSGSFTYNEQFF	TGTGCCAGCAGCCTACGGACTAGCGGGAGCTTTACCTACAATGAGCAGTTCTTC	TRBV11-2	TRBD2	TRBJ2-1	.
CASSPTATGSHEQYF	TGTGCCAGCTCACCAACTGCGACAGGGAGCCACGAGCAGTACTTC	TRBV18	TRBD1	TRBJ2-7	.
CATSSIIPRARETQYF	TGTGCCACCAGTTCTATCATCCCCCGGGCCCGGGAGACCCAGTACTTC	TRBV15	.	TRBJ2-5	many
CASSYNLKSQPQHF	TGTGCCAGCAGCTACAATCTTAAGAGCCAGCCCCAGCATTTT	TRBV7-2	.	TRBJ1-5	.
CASSKGQGAVEAFF	TGTGCCAGCAGTAAGGGACAGGGGGCAGTTGAAGCTTTCTTT	TRBV2	TRBD1	TRBJ1-1	many
CASSPVGLAGDNEQFF	TGTGCCAGCTCCCCCGTAGGACTAGCGGGAGACAATGAGCAGTTCTTC	TRBV18	TRBD2	TRBJ2-1	many
CASSTMEGSDTQYF	TGTGCCAGCAGTACTATGGAGGGATCAGATACGCAGTATTTT	TRBV6-1	.	TRBJ2-3	many
CASSRGLAVIQETQYF	TGTGCCAGCAGCCGGGGACTAGCGGTTATACAAGAGACCCAGTACTTC	TRBV3-1	TRBD2	TRBJ2-5	.
CSARDRRGQETQYF	TGCAGTGCTAGAGATCGACGGGGCCAAGAGACCCAGTACTTC	TRBV20-1	.	TRBJ2-5	.
CASSQLQGIYNSPLHF	TGTGCCAGCAGCCAATTACAGGGAATCTATAATTCACCCCTCCACTTT	TRBV7-8	.	TRBJ1-6	many
CASMRAGRQFF	TGTGCCAGCATGCGGGCCGGTCGGCAGTTCTTC	TRBV27	.	TRBJ2-1	many
CASSTGQGAGELFF	TGCGCCAGCAGTACCGGACAGGGGGCCGGGGAGCTGTTTTTT	TRBV5-1	TRBD1	TRBJ2-2	many
CSARDLALAGSPRTDTQYF	TGCAGTGCTAGAGATCTGGCTCTAGCGGGATCCCCTCGCACAGATACGCAGTATTTT	TRBV20-1	TRBD2	TRBJ2-3	many
CASSSRIGNNKQVF	TGTGCCAGCAGTTCCAGAATAGGGAACAATAAGCAGGTCTTC	TRBV27	.	TRBJ2-1	.
CASGLRGDDSPLHF	TGTGCCAGCGGCTTAAGGGGGGACGATTCACCCCTCCACTTT	TRBV3-1	.	TRBJ1-6	many
CASSLDSSPLHF	TGTGCCAGCAGCTTAGATTCCTCACCCCTCCACTTT	TRBV7-9	.	TRBJ1-6	.
CATSRGVGLAGDEQYF	TGTGCCACCAGCAGAGGGGTGGGACTAGCGGGAGACGAGCAGTACTTC	TRBV15	TRBD2	TRBJ2-7	few
CASSYSLAFEQYF	TGTGCCAGCAGCTACTCACTAGCGTTCGAGCAGTACTTC	TRBV11-2	TRBD2	TRBJ2-7	.
CATLDRGAGYEQYF	TGTGCCACCCTCGACCGGGGGGCAGGCTACGAGCAGTACTTC	TRBV6-1	.	TRBJ2-7	medium-sized
CASSYSRTSGSRNNEQFF	TGTGCCAGCAGTTACTCCCGGACTAGCGGGAGCCGCAACAATGAGCAGTTCTTC	TRBV6-2/TRBV6-3	TRBD2	TRBJ2-1	few
CASSPGTGGYEQYF	TGTGCCAGCAGCCCCGGGACAGGGGGATACGAGCAGTACTTC	TRBV7-8	TRBD1	TRBJ2-7	many
CHGSPRQLHLKELFF	TGTCACGGCAGCCCGAGACAGCTACACTTAAAGGAGCTGTTTTTT	TRBV7-8	.	TRBJ2-2	.
CASSLGPRTDTQYF	TGTGCCAGCAGCTTAGGGCCTAGAACAGATACGCAGTATTTT	TRBV7-2	.	TRBJ2-3	.
CASSLGPMDTQYF	TGTGCCAGCAGCTTAGGCCCTATGGATACGCAGTATTTT	TRBV7-2	.	TRBJ2-3	.
CASSQERRGQTEAFF	TGTGCCAGCAGCCAAGAACGAAGGGGGCAAACTGAAGCTTTCTTT	TRBV3-1	TRBD1	TRBJ1-1	many
CASSLSQGNTIYF	TGTGCCAGCAGTTTATCCCAAGGAAACACCATATATTTT	TRBV27	.	TRBJ1-3	.
CASSQAGTTLSGGELFF	TGTGCCAGCAGCCAAGCGGGGACGACTTTAAGTGGCGGGGAGCTGTTTTTT	TRBV14	.	TRBJ2-2	.
CASRSARGSTGELFF	TGCGCCAGCAGATCCGCCAGGGGAAGCACCGGGGAGCTGTTTTTT	TRBV5-1	.	TRBJ2-2	.
CASSLFELAGADEQFF	TGTGCCAGCAGCTTATTTGAACTAGCGGGAGCGGATGAGCAGTTCTTC	TRBV11-2	TRBD2	TRBJ2-1	many
CNAGWEVQETQYF	TGCAATGCTGGCTGGGAGGTTCAAGAGACCCAGTACTTC	TRBV20-1	.	TRBJ2-5	.
CASSLIGGPGANVLTF	TGTGCCAGCAGCTTAATAGGGGGCCCGGGGGCCAACGTCCTGACTTTC	TRBV11-2	TRBD1	TRBJ2-6	many
CASSLVGGTDTQYF	TGTGCCAGCAGCTTAGTGGGGGGGACAGATACGCAGTATTTT	TRBV7-2	TRBD2	TRBJ2-3	many
CASSRGGEGNQPQHF	TGTGCCAGCAGCCGGGGGGGTGAAGGGAATCAGCCCCAGCATTTT	TRBV7-9	.	TRBJ1-5	.
CASSVTGTGPTNEKLFF	TGTGCCAGCAGCGTAACGGGGACAGGGCCAACTAATGAAAAACTGTTTTTT	TRBV9	TRBD1	TRBJ1-4	many
CSAYVRRETQYF	TGCAGTGCTTATGTCCGGAGGGAGACCCAGTACTTC	TRBV20-1	.	TRBJ2-5	many
CASSQYVQGDNSPLHF	TGCGCCAGCAGCCAATATGTGCAGGGGGACAATTCACCCCTCCACTTT	TRBV4-3	TRBD1	TRBJ1-6	once
CASSGTRTGELFF	TGTGCCAGCAGTGGGACACGAACCGGGGAGCTGTTTTTT	TRBV12-3/TRBV12-4	.	TRBJ2-2	.
CASSLGVSGYEQYF	TGCGCCAGCAGCTTAGGGGTTTCGGGATACGAGCAGTACTTC	TRBV5-1	.	TRBJ2-7	.
CSVDRGWGMNTEAFF	TGCAGCGTTGACAGGGGCTGGGGCATGAACACTGAAGCTTTCTTT	TRBV29-1	.	TRBJ1-1	many
CASSPNVRANYGYTF	TGTGCCAGCAGCCCGAATGTGCGGGCTAACTATGGCTACACCTTC	TRBV11-2	.	TRBJ1-2	many
CASSLGSDRGRGNEQFF	TGTGCCAGCAGCTTGGGGTCGGACAGGGGGCGCGGGAATGAGCAGTTCTTC	TRBV5-4	TRBD1	TRBJ2-1	many
CASSAGNEKLFF	TGTGCCAGCAGCGCAGGAAATGAAAAACTGTTTTTT	TRBV28	.	TRBJ1-4	many
CASSFRGGLEQFF	TGTGCCAGCAGTTTTCGGGGTGGACTAGAGCAGTTCTTC	TRBV27	.	TRBJ2-1	.
CASSVGPRSGNTIYF	TGTGCCAGCAGTGTGGGGCCTCGCTCTGGAAACACCATATATTTT	TRBV2	.	TRBJ1-3	many
CASSWTSGPTGELFF	TGTGCCAGCAGCTGGACTAGCGGGCCCACCGGGGAGCTGTTTTTT	TRBV7-2	TRBD2	TRBJ2-2	many
CASSFANTGELFF	TGTGCCAGCAGTTTTGCTAATACCGGGGAGCTGTTTTTT	TRBV9	.	TRBJ2-2	many
CSAVGGRTYNEQFF	TGCAGTGCCGTCGGGGGGAGAACCTACAATGAGCAGTTCTTC	TRBV20-1	TRBD2	TRBJ2-1	many
CASSVEDWRTEQYF	TGTGCCAGCAGCGTAGAAGACTGGAGGACTGAGCAGTACTTC	TRBV9	.	TRBJ2-7	.
CASSYLGGPQFF	TGTGCCAGCAGTTACTTGGGGGGCCCGCAGTTCTTC	TRBV6-2/TRBV6-3	.	TRBJ2-1	many
CASSSGTSNTIYF	TGTGCCAGCAGCTCCGGGACCTCAAACACCATATATTTT	TRBV9	.	TRBJ1-3	many